Listed below are T cell receptor beta chains from one sample, sequenced in a study of shared clonotypes between healthy human individuals. Produced via immunoSEQ multiplex PCR; TCRdb's table is partial and in-frame only. The sample carries 600,000 to 750,000 clones, 90% recorded once. Sequencing input: memory CD8+ T cells from PBMCs. Receptors originate from a man aged 18 to 30 in good health. Some clones in this sample may be carry-over from other donors' samples. The CDR3 runs from the conserved cysteine through the conserved F or W. D genes are given only for firm matches.

d_call,cdr3_length,v_call,j_call,cdr3_aa,cdr3_nt
-,14,TRBV11-2,TRBJ2-7,CASTFRGARYEQYF,TGTGCCAGCACCTTCCGGGGGGCCCGCTACGAGCAGTACTTC
-,13,TRBV5-1,TRBJ2-7,CASSLGYAYEQYF,TGCGCCAGCAGCTTGGGGTACGCCTACGAGCAGTACTTC
-,15,TRBV10-3,TRBJ1-2,CAISETAPGPAAGTF,TGTGCCATCAGTGAGACCGCACCGGGACCGGCCGCCGGCACCTTC
-,18,TRBV28,TRBJ1-2,CASSPLDSSFFFLSGYTF,TGTGCCAGCAGTCCCTTGGACAGCTCGTTTTTTTTCTTATCAGGCTACACCTTC
-,15,TRBV7-9,TRBJ2-3,CASSLWDGSTDTQYF,TGTGCCAGCAGCCTATGGGACGGATCCACAGATACGCAGTATTTT
-,13,TRBV29-1,TRBJ1-2,CSVDPPTNYGYTF,TGCAGCGTTGACCCCCCCACGAACTATGGCTACACCTTC
TRBD2,14,TRBV19,TRBJ2-7,CASSETSGSYEQYF,TGTGCCAGTTCTGAGACTAGCGGTTCCTACGAGCAGTACTTC
-,14,TRBV28,TRBJ1-1,CASSFLQGSTEAFF,TGTGCCAGCAGTTTTTTACAGGGTAGCACTGAAGCTTTCTTT
-,17,TRBV4-1,TRBJ1-5,CASSQPYRDGSNQPQHF,TGCGCCAGCAGCCAACCATACAGGGATGGGAGCAATCAGCCCCAGCATTTT
-,14,TRBV10-3,TRBJ1-1,CAISEWVDNTEAFF,TGTGCCATCAGTGAGTGGGTGGACAACACTGAAGCTTTCTTT
TRBD1,16,TRBV7-6,TRBJ2-7,CASSPQARQGSYEQYF,TGTGCCAGCAGCCCTCAGGCCAGACAGGGCTCCTACGAGCAGTACTTC